A single sample gave rise to the 24 T cell receptor beta chains below, sequenced in a study of read filtering for tumor transcriptome and immune sequencing. This library used roughly 0.4 ug RNA and molecular barcoded adaptors spanning alpha/delta and beta/gamma chains. TCRdb redid the calling of the reads with MiXCR, one entry per CDR3 protein. The sample records 60,000 or so distinct CDR3 sequences, less than 20% being singletons. The sample was a population of CD138-negative cells sorted from bone marrow. The receptors come from a donor older than 35 with multiple myeloma.

This clonotype has at least ten counts. The chain combines TRBV27 with TRBJ1-2; TRBD1 matches 7 bases. Germline V gene lookup returns CDR1 MNHEY and CDR2 SMNVEV (reference sequence). The CDR3 consists of 15 residues. The trim removed 11 bases at V and 2 bases at J, leaving 14 bases unmatched. CDR3: CAAGGGLSGNYGYTF. The CDR3 DNA is TGTGCCGCCGGAGGGGGCCTTAGCGGAAACTATGGCTACACCTTC.

This clonotype was seen repeatedly, ten times or more. This chain joins TRBV5-1 and TRBJ2-1; 9 nucleotides align to TRBD1. CDR3 length equals 14 residues. With V trimmed by 4 bases and J by 3 bases, 2 bases remained unmatched. CDR1 and CDR2 from the germline V gene are SGHRS and YFSETQ. The chain's CDR3 is CASSRDRDYNEQFF. The CDR3 nucleotides read TGCGCCAGCAGCCGGGACAGGGACTACAATGAGCAGTTCTTC.

This clonotype was observed at least ten times. The genes are TRBV24-1 and TRBJ2-1; 9 nucleotides line up with TRBD2. The germline V gene has CDR1 KGHDR and CDR2 SFDVKD. The CDR3 runs 17 residues. The V segment lost 0 bases and the J segment 3 bases; nucleotides outside the gene matches: 5. CDR3 region: CATSDLVEAGGYNEQFF. The CDR3 DNA is TGTGCCACCAGTGATTTGGTGGAAGCGGGGGGCTACAATGAGCAGTTCTTC.

As concerns this clonotype: This is likely a read error, given that the CDR3 carries no conserved phenylalanine or tryptophan at its end. The chain links TRBV5-4 to TRBJ2-1; D is uncertain. CDR1 and CDR2 (germline): SGHNT, YYREEE (reference sequence). The CDR3 totals 15 residues. Trimming took off 5 bases at V and 6 bases at J, with 18 bases between the two ends. The CDR3 reads CASSGRTMGINEQFL. The CDR3, as DNA: TGTGCCAGCAGTGGGCGGACGATGGGCATCAATGAGCAGTTCCTC.

At least ten counts were recorded for this clonotype. The chain couples TRBV30 to TRBJ2-6; D is undetermined. This CDR3 comprises 15 residues. The germline V gene encodes CDR1 GTSNPN and CDR2 SVGIG (reference sequence). The V end lost 2 bases, the J end lost 0 bases, and 8 bases lay between the germline ends. The CDR3 DNA is TGTGCCTGGAGTAGGTGGACCTCTGGGGCCAACGTCCTGACTTTC. Translation gives CAWSRWTSGANVLTF. Together with reference TRBV30 and TRBJ2-6, the CDR3 gives the full variable domain: SQTIHQWPATLVQPVGSPLSLECTVEGTSNPNLYWYRQAAGRGLQLLFYSVGIGQISSEVPQNLSASRPQDRQFILSSKKLLLSDSGFYLCAWSRWTSGANVLTFGAGSRLTVL.

In the case of this clonotype: Possible read error: a much larger clone is one base away. The genes are TRBV2 and TRBJ2-3; D possibly uses TRBD1 or TRBD2 (6 bases each). CDR1 is SNHLY, CDR2 FYNNEI, per germline. The CDR3 loop spans 18 amino acids. Trimming pared 4 bases from V and 4 bases from J, leaving 24 bases between. For the CDR3, the DNA is TGTGCCAGCAGTGGAGGGAGGACAGACTTAATCAGCCCAGATACGCAGTATTTT. It encodes CASSGGRTDLISPDTQYF.

The chain employs TRBV6-6 and TRBJ1-5; 9 bases line up with TRBD1. CDR1 and CDR2 from the germline V gene are MNHNY and SVGAGI (reference sequence). The trim removed 6 bases at V and 2 bases at J, leaving 5 bases unmatched. The CDR3 covers 15 residues. This chain's CDR3 is CASRSDRGGNQPQHF. In DNA, the CDR3 is TGTGCCAGCAGGTCGGACAGGGGAGGCAATCAGCCCCAGCATTTT.

This clonotype was seen ten or more times. The CDR3 bases are TGTGCCAGCAGCCCGCAGGGGGTGAACACTGAAGCTTTCTTT. Translation gives CASSPQGVNTEAFF. This rearrangement joins TRBV7-2 to TRBJ1-1, with TRBD1 identical over 7 bases. CDR3 size: 14 residues. Germline V gives CDR1 SGHTA, CDR2 FQGNSA. V was pared by 5 bases and J by 0 bases, with 3 bases of the junction left unmatched.

The CDR3 DNA is TGCGCCAGCAGCTTGGGGGAGCCGGTCACTGAAGCTTTCTTT. Protein: CASSLGEPVTEAFF. The chain has TRBV5-1 and TRBJ1-1; D call uncertain. V dropped 0 bases and J dropped 4 bases, with 10 bases sitting between them. Germline V gene lookup returns CDR1 SGHRS and CDR2 YFSETQ. CDR3 length equals 14 residues.

In this sample, this clonotype turned up many times. The chain employs TRBV7-8 and TRBJ2-3; D remains unclear. Trimming stripped 2 bases from V and 2 bases from J, with 11 bases between. CDR1 and CDR2 from the germline V gene are SGHVS and FQNEAQ. This CDR3 is built from 15 residues. CDR3 sequence reads: CASSLIKGDTDTQYF. The CDR3 bases are TGTGCCAGCAGCTTAATTAAGGGCGACACAGATACGCAGTATTTT.

This clonotype was counted many times. This chain links TRBV6-5 with TRBJ1-1; unclear D gene. Per the germline V gene, CDR1 is MNHEY and CDR2 is SVGAGI. CDR3 length: 14 amino acids. Trimming removed 6 bases at V and 3 bases at J, with 14 bases between. The CDR3: CASRADNPDTEAFF. The DNA of the CDR3 is TGTGCCAGCAGGGCAGACAACCCGGACACTGAAGCTTTCTTT.

This clonotype was observed at least ten times. V usage is TRBV29-1 and J usage is TRBJ2-3; no clear D. The ends were cut back, 7 bases at V and 0 bases at J, with 8 bases in the middle. CDR3 size: 12 residues. From germline, CDR1 is SQVTM and CDR2 ANQGSEA. The CDR3 sequence is CSALTSTDTQYF. As DNA, the CDR3 is TGCAGCGCTCTGACTAGCACAGATACGCAGTATTTT.

Remarks on this clonotype: Since a much larger clone is just one base distant, this may be a read error. The chain recombines TRBV5-1 with TRBJ2-3; no firm D call. The CDR3 totals 11 residues. V was clipped by 5 bases and J by 5 bases, with 6 bases between them. Germline assignment: CDR1 SGHRS and CDR2 YFSETQ. DNA of the CDR3: TGCGCCAGCAGGCCCGAAGATACGCAGTATTTT. This sequence encodes CASRPEDTQYF.

In regard to this clonotype: Since a much larger clone is just one base distant, this may be a read error. The chain combines TRBV24-1 with TRBJ2-3; possible D gene TRBD2, 6 bases. The germline CDR1 and CDR2 sequences are KGHDR and SFDVKD. This CDR3 has 15 amino acids. Here the CDR3 DNA reads TGTGACACCAGTGGATTAGCGGACCCGTCAAATACGCAGTATTTT. It specifies CDTSGLADPSNTQYF.

Concerning this clonotype itself: With a much larger clone just one base away, this may be a read error. The genes are TRBV21-1 and TRBJ2-3; the table calls TRBD1, which could not be checked here. TRBV21-1 is reported as a pseudogene. This CDR3 contains 16 residues. The CDR3 loop reads CASSKEEPTGTGTQYF. CDR3 DNA sequence: TGTGCCAGCAGCAAAGAGGAACCGACAGGCACAGGTACGCAGTATTTT.

This clonotype is medium-sized within its sample. The rearrangement uses TRBV6-5 and TRBJ2-1, with 12 bases matching TRBD1. The V gene end was trimmed by 0 bases and the J gene end by 7 bases; junction bases not matched to a gene: 4. This CDR3 has 16 amino acids. Per germline, CDR1 MNHEY and CDR2 SVGAGI. The CDR3 region is CASSYSTGQGANEQFF. The CDR3 nucleotides read TGTGCCAGCAGTTACTCGACGGGACAGGGGGCGAATGAGCAGTTCTTC.

This clonotype was detected ten times or more. The V gene is TRBV5-1, the J gene TRBJ2-1; 10 bases match TRBD2. J lost 7 bases, V lost 4 bases, and 8 bases had no gene match. Germline CDR1 and CDR2: SGHRS and YFSETQ. This CDR3 comprises 15 residues. The CDR3 nucleotides read TGCGCCAGCAGCCAAGGGCTAGCGGGAGTTAATGAGCAGTTCTTC. Translated: CASSQGLAGVNEQFF.

This clonotype was recorded at least ten times. V and J are TRBV7-8 and TRBJ2-7, with D possibly TRBD2 on 5 matching bases. This CDR3 region has 13 residues. V was shortened by 5 bases and J by 2 bases, with 10 bases between the two germline ends. Per germline, CDR1 SGHVS and CDR2 FQNEAQ. Here the CDR3 reads CASSPDSTYEQYF. The CDR3 bases are TGTGCCAGCAGCCCGGACTCCACCTACGAGCAGTACTTC.

This clonotype was observed at least ten times. The rearrangement joins TRBV28 to TRBJ1-4, with a weak D call TRBD1 (5 bases). With 2 bases removed from V and 5 bases from J, the gap between germline ends came to 12 bases. There are 15 residues in the CDR3. Germline V gene data show CDR1 as MDHEN and CDR2 as SYDVKM. DNA for the CDR3: TGTGCCAGCAGTTTAGGTTCTGGGGCAAATGAAAAACTGTTTTTT. Residues: CASSLGSGANEKLFF.

The V and J genes are TRBV19 and TRBJ1-5; D remains unclear. The CDR3 covers 15 residues. The germline V gene encodes CDR1 LNHDA and CDR2 SQIVND (reference sequence). The V gene lost 7 bases and the J gene lost 4 bases, with 17 bases spanning the gap. CDR3 nucleotide sequence: TGTGCCAGTATGGAACGGCTTTCGGGTAATCAGCCCCAGCATTTT. It codes for CASMERLSGNQPQHF.

This clonotype was recorded at least ten times. The CDR3 protein is CASTLRRGTSTDTQYF. The DNA for the CDR3 is TGTGCCAGCACCCTGAGGCGGGGCACTAGCACAGATACGCAGTATTTT. The chain employs TRBV7-2 and TRBJ2-3, with a tentative D call TRBD2 (6 bases). Germline V gene data show CDR1 as SGHTA and CDR2 as FQGNSA. V was shortened by 7 bases and J by 0 bases, with 17 bases between the two germline ends. The CDR3 has 16 residues.

This clonotype was seen ten or more times. This chain connects TRBV28 to TRBJ1-2; no firm D call. This CDR3 comprises 13 residues. Germline assignment: CDR1 MDHEN and CDR2 SYDVKM. V lost 10 bases to trimming and J lost 1 base, with 13 bases between them. DNA of the CDR3: TGTGCCACAATTACCAGCGGTAACTATGGCTACACCTTC. This encodes CATITSGNYGYTF.

This clonotype has ten or more counts. The V call is TRBV7-2, the J call TRBJ1-1; D ambiguous. In germline, CDR1 is SGHTA, CDR2 FQGNSA. Trimming shortened V by 5 bases and J by 0 bases, and 10 bases separated the two germline ends. This CDR3 comprises 14 residues. The CDR3 sequence is CASSQWTLNTEAFF. In DNA, the CDR3 is TGTGCCAGCAGCCAATGGACGCTGAACACTGAAGCTTTCTTT.

This clonotype appeared many times. The gene calls are TRBV5-1 and TRBJ2-3, with TRBD2 matching 14 bases. Germline loops: CDR1 SGHRS, CDR2 YFSETQ. The CDR3 is made up of 16 amino acids. V gave up 4 bases and J gave up 2 bases; unmatched junction bases: 3. The CDR3 here is CASSLTSGGATDTQYF. CDR3 nucleotide sequence: TGCGCCAGCAGCCTGACTAGCGGGGGGGCCACAGATACGCAGTATTTT. Full variable domain (outside the CDR3, taken from reference TRBV5-1 and TRBJ2-3): KAGVTQTPRYLIKTRGQQVTLSCSPISGHRSVSWYQQTPGQGLQFLFEYFSETQRNKGNFPGRFSGRQFSNSRSEMNVSTLELGDSALYLCASSLTSGGATDTQYFGPGTRLTVL.